The entry that follows covers one TCR beta chain sequence. The antigen remains unidentified. The sample comes from a study of T cell repertoires in cytomegalovirus infection. Germline CDR1 reads SEHNR; CDR2 reads FQNEAQ (reference sequence). V was pared by 5 bases and J by 3 bases, with 13 bases of the junction left unmatched. CDR3 length: 18 residues. TCRdb redid the calling of the reads with MiXCR, one entry per CDR3 protein. The sample gives approximately 110,000 distinct CDR3 sequences, approximately 30% of which show up once; 58% is in the top ten. The clonotype originates from a human donor in good health (CMV status not recorded). Some clones in this sample may be carry-over from other donors' samples. This rearrangement joins TRBV7-9 to TRBJ1-4; 9 bases line up with TRBD1. The input for sequencing was CD8+ T cells from cultured PBMCs, taken from culture after CMV antigen stimulation. As DNA, the CDR3 is TGTGCCAGCAGCCTAAAGACAGGGGGAGTTAAAGCTAATGAAAAACTGTTTTTT. It is translated as CASSLKTGGVKANEKLFF.